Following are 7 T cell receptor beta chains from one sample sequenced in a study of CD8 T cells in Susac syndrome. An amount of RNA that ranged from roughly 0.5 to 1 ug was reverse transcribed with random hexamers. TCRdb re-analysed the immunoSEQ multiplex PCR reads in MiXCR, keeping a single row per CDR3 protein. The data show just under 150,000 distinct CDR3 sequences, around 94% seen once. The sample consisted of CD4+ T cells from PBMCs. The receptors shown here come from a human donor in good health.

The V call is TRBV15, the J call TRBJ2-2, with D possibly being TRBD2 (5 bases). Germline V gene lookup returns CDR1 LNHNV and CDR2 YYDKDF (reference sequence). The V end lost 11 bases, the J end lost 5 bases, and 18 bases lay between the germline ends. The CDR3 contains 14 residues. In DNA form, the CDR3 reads TGTGCCGCCGGGGAATGGGCTGAGACCGGGGAGCTGTTTTTT. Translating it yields CAAGEWAETGELFF.

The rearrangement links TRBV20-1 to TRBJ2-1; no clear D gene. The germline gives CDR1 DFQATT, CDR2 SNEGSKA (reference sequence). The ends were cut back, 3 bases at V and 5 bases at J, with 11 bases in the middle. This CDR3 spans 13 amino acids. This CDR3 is CSASMSVNNEQFF. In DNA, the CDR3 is TGCAGTGCTAGTATGTCCGTCAACAATGAGCAGTTCTTC.

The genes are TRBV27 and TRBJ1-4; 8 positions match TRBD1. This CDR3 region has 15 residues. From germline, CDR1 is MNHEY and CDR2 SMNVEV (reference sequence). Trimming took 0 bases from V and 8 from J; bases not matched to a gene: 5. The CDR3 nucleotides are TGTGCCAGCAGTTTATCGCGGACAGGGAGGGAAAAACTGTTTTTT. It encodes CASSLSRTGREKLFF.

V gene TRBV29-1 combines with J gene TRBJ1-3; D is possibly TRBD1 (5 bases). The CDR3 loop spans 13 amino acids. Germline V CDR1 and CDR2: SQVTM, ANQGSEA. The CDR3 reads CTPGHSSGNTIYF. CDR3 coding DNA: TGCACCCCAGGGCATAGCTCTGGAAACACCATATATTTT.

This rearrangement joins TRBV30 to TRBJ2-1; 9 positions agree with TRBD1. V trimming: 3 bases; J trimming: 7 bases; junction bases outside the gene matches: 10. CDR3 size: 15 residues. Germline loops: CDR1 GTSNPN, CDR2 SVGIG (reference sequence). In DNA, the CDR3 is TGTGCCTGGAGCACCGGGACAGGGTTAATGAATGAGCAGTTCTTC. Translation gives CAWSTGTGLMNEQFF.

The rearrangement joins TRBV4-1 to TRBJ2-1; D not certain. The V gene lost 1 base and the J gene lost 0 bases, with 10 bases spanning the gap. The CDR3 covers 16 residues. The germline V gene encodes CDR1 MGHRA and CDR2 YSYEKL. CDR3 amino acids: CASSQGVASSYNEQFF. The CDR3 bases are TGCGCCAGCAGCCAAGGGGTTGCCAGCTCCTACAATGAGCAGTTCTTC.

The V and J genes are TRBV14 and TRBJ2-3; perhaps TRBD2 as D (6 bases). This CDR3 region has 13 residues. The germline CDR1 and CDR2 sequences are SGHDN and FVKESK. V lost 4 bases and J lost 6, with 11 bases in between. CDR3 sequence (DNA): TGTGCCAGCAGCCCGGGACTTCTTGATACGCAGTATTTT. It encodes CASSPGLLDTQYF.